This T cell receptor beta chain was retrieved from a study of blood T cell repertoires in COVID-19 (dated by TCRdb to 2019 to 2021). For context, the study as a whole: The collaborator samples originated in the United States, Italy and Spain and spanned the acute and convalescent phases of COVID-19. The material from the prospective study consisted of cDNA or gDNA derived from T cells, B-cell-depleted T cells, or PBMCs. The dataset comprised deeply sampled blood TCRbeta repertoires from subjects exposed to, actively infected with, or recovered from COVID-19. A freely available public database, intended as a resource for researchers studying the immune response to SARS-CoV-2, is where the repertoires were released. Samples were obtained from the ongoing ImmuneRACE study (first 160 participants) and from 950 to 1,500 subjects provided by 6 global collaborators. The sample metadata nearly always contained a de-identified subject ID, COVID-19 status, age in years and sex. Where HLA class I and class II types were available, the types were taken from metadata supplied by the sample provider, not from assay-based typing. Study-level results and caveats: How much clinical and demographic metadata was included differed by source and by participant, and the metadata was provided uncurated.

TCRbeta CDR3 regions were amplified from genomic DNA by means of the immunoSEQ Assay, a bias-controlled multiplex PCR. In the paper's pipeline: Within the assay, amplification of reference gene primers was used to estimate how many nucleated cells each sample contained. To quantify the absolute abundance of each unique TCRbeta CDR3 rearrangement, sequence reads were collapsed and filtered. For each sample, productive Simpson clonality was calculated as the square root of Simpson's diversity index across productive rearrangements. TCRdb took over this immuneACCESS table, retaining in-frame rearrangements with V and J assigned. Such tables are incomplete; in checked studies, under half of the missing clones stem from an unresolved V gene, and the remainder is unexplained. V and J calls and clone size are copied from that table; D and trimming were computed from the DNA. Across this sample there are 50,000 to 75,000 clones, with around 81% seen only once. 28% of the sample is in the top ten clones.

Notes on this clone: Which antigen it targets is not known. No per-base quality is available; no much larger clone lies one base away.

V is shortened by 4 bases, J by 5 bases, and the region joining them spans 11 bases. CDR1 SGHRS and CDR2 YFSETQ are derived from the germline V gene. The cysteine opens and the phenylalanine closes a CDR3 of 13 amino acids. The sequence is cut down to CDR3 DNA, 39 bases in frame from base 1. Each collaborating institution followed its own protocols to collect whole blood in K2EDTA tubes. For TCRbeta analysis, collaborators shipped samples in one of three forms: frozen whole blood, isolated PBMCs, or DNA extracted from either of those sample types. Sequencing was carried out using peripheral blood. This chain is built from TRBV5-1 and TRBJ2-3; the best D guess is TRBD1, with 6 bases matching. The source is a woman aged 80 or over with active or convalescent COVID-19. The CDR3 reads CASSAQGRDTQYF. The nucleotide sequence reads TGCGCCAGCAGCGCACAGGGTAGAGATACGCAGTATTTT.